A selection of T cell receptor beta chains follows, all from one sample in a study of breast tumors, draining lymph nodes, adjacent tissues. Each CDR3 protein is one row after TCRdb ran MiXCR on the multiplex PCR reads. In the table there are 200,000 to 250,000 distinct CDR3 sequences, 34% of which are singletons. Sequenced sample: axillary lymph node tissue. The receptors shown here come from a female donor with breast cancer. Some clones in this sample may be carry-over from other donors' samples. Each CDR3 is given with its conserved first and last residue. The D gene is left open where the match is weak. The size entry is marked missing in some rows and otherwise reads once, few, many or a size class.

clone size	V gene	D gene	J gene	CDR3 DNA	CDR3 protein
many	TRBV5-1	.	TRBJ2-3	TGCGCCAGCAGCTGGGATCCGGTAGGGCCCGGCACAGATACGCAGTATTTT	CASSWDPVGPGTDTQYF
many	TRBV9	TRBD1	TRBJ2-7	TGTGCCAGCAGCGTAGAACCTGAGGGGGCGACGTCCAACTACGAGCAGTACTTC	CASSVEPEGATSNYEQYF
many	TRBV29-1	TRBD1	TRBJ1-2	TGCAGCGTAGGACAGGGAGGTGGCTACACCTTC	CSVGQGGGYTF
.	TRBV29-1	.	TRBJ2-1	TGCAGCGAAGGGGGGGCAGTGGGCAATGAGCAGTTCTTC	CSEGGAVGNEQFF
.	TRBV13	.	TRBJ2-2	TGTGCCAGCAGCCTAGGGACAAATCTCAATTTT	CASSLGTNLNF
many	TRBV5-1	TRBD1	TRBJ2-3	TGCGCCAGCAGGGGGACAGGGAGAACAGATACGCAGTATTTT	CASRGTGRTDTQYF
.	TRBV7-6	.	TRBJ1-3	TGTGCCAGCAGCTTAGAGGTTGGTGGCTCTGGAAACACCATATATTTT	CASSLEVGGSGNTIYF
few	TRBV18	TRBD1	TRBJ1-3	TGTGCCAGCTCACCACCGACAGGGAGGAGAAACACCATATATTTT	CASSPPTGRRNTIYF
.	TRBV5-6	TRBD2	TRBJ2-7	TGTGCCAGCAGCTTGGAGGACGGGAGGGCAACCTACGAGCAGTACTTC	CASSLEDGRATYEQYF
.	TRBV15	TRBD1	TRBJ1-5	TGTGCCACCAGCAGCCCGGACAGGTCTAGCAATCAGCCCCAGCATTTT	CATSSPDRSSNQPQHF
many	TRBV5-6	TRBD1	TRBJ2-5	TGTGCCAGCAGCTGGGACAGGGGGTTGTCCCAGTACTTC	CASSWDRGLSQYF
few	TRBV11-3	.	TRBJ2-5	TGTGCCAGCAGCCCCCCCACCCGGGGGGGACAGGAGACCCAGTACTTC	CASSPPTRGGQETQYF
many	TRBV7-3	.	TRBJ2-3	TGTGCCAGCAGCTACAGGGCTGGCACAGATACGCAGTATTTT	CASSYRAGTDTQYF
many	TRBV20-1	.	TRBJ2-7	TGCAGTGCAGGAGGGGACCCGAGCTCCTACGAGCAGTACTTC	CSAGGDPSSYEQYF
once	TRBV20-1	TRBD1	TRBJ1-3	TGCAGTGCTAGCGGGGACAGGGGATACACCATATATTTT	CSASGDRGYTIYF
.	TRBV7-6	.	TRBJ2-5	TGTGCCAGCAGCTTACCCGGTGGGCCCCAGTACTTC	CASSLPGGPQYF
.	TRBV2	.	TRBJ1-1	TGTGCCAGCAGTGAAACGGGGGGGAAGAGGAACACTGAAGCTTTCTTT	CASSETGGKRNTEAFF
.	TRBV18	.	TRBJ2-3	TGTGCCAGCTCACCACTAGCGTCAATGGGTGATACGCAGTATTTT	CASSPLASMGDTQYF
many	TRBV5-5	TRBD2	TRBJ2-1	TGTGCCAGCAGCTTGGGGATAGCGGGTTTTACCTACAATGAGCAGTTCTTC	CASSLGIAGFTYNEQFF
.	TRBV25-1	.	TRBJ1-2	TGTGCCAGCTTATTGGGGGAAGGCTACACCTTC	CASLLGEGYTF
many	TRBV25-1	TRBD1	TRBJ2-1	TGTGCCAGCCGCGGGACAGGGGGCGGGGATGAGCAGTTCTTC	CASRGTGGGDEQFF
many	TRBV5-1	.	TRBJ2-7	TGCGCCAGCAGCTCAACTCCCTCCTACGAGCAGTACTTC	CASSSTPSYEQYF
.	TRBV29-1	.	TRBJ2-1	TGTGCCAGCAGCCCTGGGGGCCTATTAGCCAATGAGCAGTTCTTC	CASSPGGLLANEQFF
many	TRBV2	.	TRBJ2-3	TGTGCCAGCAGCTCGGTATCGGTAAGGGATACGCAGTATTTT	CASSSVSVRDTQYF
many	TRBV5-8	.	TRBJ1-5	TGTGCCAGCAGCTTGGGAGGGTTGGGTCAGCCCCAGCATTTT	CASSLGGLGQPQHF
many	TRBV28	TRBD2	TRBJ2-5	TGTGCCAGCAGTGCACCGTTAGCGGGGGGAAGGGAGACCCAGTACTTC	CASSAPLAGGRETQYF
many	TRBV2	.	TRBJ2-7	TGTGCCAGTGAAAGGGGACTCCAACCCTACGAGCAGTACTTC	CASERGLQPYEQYF
many	TRBV2	TRBD1	TRBJ1-2	TGTGCCAGCGTCCGACAGGGGGCCTATGGCTACACCTTC	CASVRQGAYGYTF
.	TRBV7-6	.	TRBJ1-5	TGTGCCAGCAGCTTAGGAGAGGGGGGTCAGCCCCAGCATTTT	CASSLGEGGQPQHF
.	TRBV20-1	TRBD2	TRBJ2-3	TGCAGTGCTAGAAAGGGAGTAACGGGGGAGCGGGGGACAGATACGCAGTATTTT	CSARKGVTGERGTDTQYF
many	TRBV20-1	.	TRBJ2-1	TGCAGTGCTAGTTTGACAGGTGGGAATGAGCAGTTCTTC	CSASLTGGNEQFF
many	TRBV6-5	.	TRBJ2-3	TGTGCCAGCAGTTTTGGAGACCGAAGCACAGATACGCAGTATTTT	CASSFGDRSTDTQYF
few	TRBV3-2	.	TRBJ1-3	TGTGCCAGCAGCCAAGTCCGGGACAATCATAACGAGGTATGGGACACCATATATTTT	CASSQVRDNHNEVWDTIYF
once	TRBV12-3/TRBV12-4	TRBD1	TRBJ2-5	TGTGCCAGCAGTTTCGTAGGGGGCGAGGAGACCCAGTACTTC	CASSFVGGEETQYF
many	TRBV4-3	TRBD1	TRBJ1-6	TGCGCCAGCAGCTATAGACAGGGGCAGAATTCACCCCTCCACTTT	CASSYRQGQNSPLHF
few	TRBV5-4	TRBD1	TRBJ2-1	TGTGCCAGCAGCTTAGCAGACGACAGGGCGCACAATGAGCAGTTCTTC	CASSLADDRAHNEQFF
.	TRBV9	TRBD1	TRBJ1-2	TGTGCCAGCAGCGTTGGGACAGGGGGCTGTACTGGCTATGGCTACACCTTC	CASSVGTGGCTGYGYTF
.	TRBV2	.	TRBJ2-3	TGTGCCAGCAGAGCGACGTTTCCCACAGATACGCAGTATTTT	CASRATFPTDTQYF
many	TRBV2	TRBD2	TRBJ2-1	TGTGCCAGCAGTCTAGCGGGAGGGCAGTATTACAATGAGCAGTTCTTC	CASSLAGGQYYNEQFF
few	TRBV28	TRBD2	TRBJ2-7	TGTGCCAGCAGACTAGCGGGAGCTGTCTACGAGCAGTACTTC	CASRLAGAVYEQYF
few	TRBV5-4	.	TRBJ2-7	TGTGCCAGCAGCTTGAAGGGGGTGGACGAGCAGTACTTC	CASSLKGVDEQYF
.	TRBV7-9	TRBD1	TRBJ1-1	TGTGCCAGCAGCCGGGGACAGCAGTTTGCAGCTTTCTTT	CASSRGQQFAAFF
many	TRBV5-1	.	TRBJ1-4	TGCGCCAGCAGCAACCGGGACCCTAATGAAAAACTGTTTTTT	CASSNRDPNEKLFF
many	TRBV24-1	.	TRBJ2-5	TGTGCCACCAGTGATCAGAACGGCCAAGAGACCCAGTACTTC	CATSDQNGQETQYF
many	TRBV7-8	.	TRBJ1-6	TGTGCCAGCAACCCAGGACGGGTTGGGACACCCCTCCACTTT	CASNPGRVGTPLHF
many	TRBV28	.	TRBJ1-2	TGTGCCAGCAGTTTCCCGGGAGCCGGGGACTATGGCTACACCTTC	CASSFPGAGDYGYTF
few	TRBV27	.	TRBJ1-4	TGTGCCAGCAGTTCGCACTCAAATGAAAAACTGTTTTTT	CASSSHSNEKLFF
.	TRBV4-3	.	TRBJ2-3	TGCGCCAGCAGCCAAGAGGCGCCCCCGCGCGCAGATACGCAGTATTTT	CASSQEAPPRADTQYF
many	TRBV7-2	TRBD2	TRBJ2-5	TGTGCCAGCAGCGTAGGGACTAGCGGGATACAAGAGACCCAGTACTTC	CASSVGTSGIQETQYF
many	TRBV11-2	TRBD2	TRBJ2-7	TGTGCCAGCAGCTTAGGAGGGACTAGACCTATCTACGAGCAGTACTTC	CASSLGGTRPIYEQYF
many	TRBV5-1	.	TRBJ2-3	TGCGCCAGCAGCTTGGATCCCAGGAACACAGATACGCAGTATTTT	CASSLDPRNTDTQYF
once	TRBV20-1	.	TRBJ2-3	TGCAGTGCTAGGGCAGGGGGGCAAGATACGCAGTATTTT	CSARAGGQDTQYF
many	TRBV5-1	.	TRBJ1-4	TGCGCCAGCAGCTTGGCCTCAGATGAAAAACTGTTTTTT	CASSLASDEKLFF
many	TRBV20-1	.	TRBJ2-5	TGCAGTGCTAGAGGGTCGGCCCGAGAGACCCAGTACTTC	CSARGSARETQYF
many	TRBV7-2	.	TRBJ2-7	TGTGCCAGCAGCTTAGCATGGGGGCTCCCCTACGAGCAGTACTTC	CASSLAWGLPYEQYF